This T cell receptor (beta chain) stems from a study of T cell repertoires in cytomegalovirus infection. Study summary: It was the public TCR beta signatures that indicated both CMV infection and matching HLA type. Study-wide points: Cumulative frequency of public TCR beta families picked out carriers of CMV plus the relevant HLA. Dominating the ex vivo response were TCR beta clonotypes that were CMV-specific and HLA-C-restricted.

The length of the CDR3 is 18 residues. Deletions cut 4 bases from V and 0 bases from J, with 19 bases between. Germline loops: CDR1 MDHEN, CDR2 SYDVKM. This clonotype was detected ten times or more. Its antigen remains unidentified. TCRdb fed the reads into MiXCR, producing one record per CDR3 protein. The sample has around 190,000 distinct CDR3 sequences; approximately 15% are singletons. The sequence was collected from a human donor in good health (CMV status not recorded). Some clones in this sample may be carry-over from other donors' samples. The rearrangement joins TRBV28 to TRBJ1-3; a possible D gene is TRBD1 (6 bases). Input material: PBMCs. CDR3 in amino acids: CASSSSGRTARSGNTIYF. The CDR3 nucleotides read TGTGCCAGCAGTTCCTCGGGCCGGACAGCGCGCTCTGGAAACACCATATATTTT.